This T cell receptor beta chain derives from a study of T cells in pancreatic ductal adenocarcinoma. Findings and limits, study-wide: Tumor samples had fewer productive templates and about 8-fold fewer unique clonotypes than blood.

The CDR3 consists of 16 residues. V lost 8 bases and J 0 bases, leaving 19 bases between the germline ends. The germline CDR1 and CDR2 sequences are MDHEN and SYDVKM. Clones were sequenced by immunoSEQ multiplex PCR, and TCRdb holds only the in-frame ones, with some missing. This table has some 5,000 clones, over 75% appearing once. Points on this clone: Its cognate antigen is unknown.

The selected patients with pancreatic ductal adenocarcinoma had surgery but no neoadjuvant therapy. Specimen: pancreatic tumor tissue. The chain uses TRBV28 and TRBJ1-2; no clear D. The receptor was isolated from a human donor with pancreatic ductal adenocarcinoma. The CDR3: CASDWSPRSSNYGYTF. DNA of the CDR3: TGTGCCAGCGATTGGAGCCCCCGATCCTCTAACTATGGCTACACCTTC.